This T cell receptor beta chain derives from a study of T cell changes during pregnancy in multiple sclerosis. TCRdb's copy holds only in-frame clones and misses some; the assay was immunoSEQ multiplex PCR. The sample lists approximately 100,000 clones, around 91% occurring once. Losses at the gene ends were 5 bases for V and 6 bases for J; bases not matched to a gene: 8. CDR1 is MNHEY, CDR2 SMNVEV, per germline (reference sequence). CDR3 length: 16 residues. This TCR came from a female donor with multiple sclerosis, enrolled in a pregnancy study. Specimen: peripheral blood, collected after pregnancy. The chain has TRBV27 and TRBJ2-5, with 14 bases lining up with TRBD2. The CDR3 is CASSPLTSGRVKTQYF. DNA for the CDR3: TGTGCCAGCAGTCCCCTGACTAGCGGGAGGGTAAAGACCCAGTACTTC.